The clone carrying this T cell receptor (beta chain) was detected ten times or more. This sample was taken from a study of T cells in Graves' hyperthyroidism and ophthalmopathy. It was RNA transcripts that yielded the amplified TCR beta CDR3 regions. Carried out on the TCR CDR3, a first-round RT-PCR used the HTBI primer set. TCRdb re-analysed the multiplex PCR reads in MiXCR, keeping a single row per CDR3 protein. Counted here are 800,000 or so distinct CDR3 sequences, roughly 40% occurring once; the ten biggest clones make up 7% to 10%. Clinical symptoms, serum thyroxine and TRAb, thyroid ultrasound and orbital computed tomography were used for the diagnoses. V was trimmed by 5 bases and J by 8 bases, leaving 18 bases between them. The V gene's germline CDR1 is SEHNR and CDR2 FQNEAQ (reference sequence). CDR3 length: 15 residues.

The sequence was obtained from a man younger than 30 with Graves' hyperthyroidism. V is TRBV7-9 and J is TRBJ1-4, with no clear D. What was sequenced was blood. The CDR3 loop reads CASSRVITGNEKLFF. The CDR3 DNA reads as TGTGCCAGCAGCAGAGTTATCACCGGGAACGAAAAACTGTTTTTT.